This TCR beta chain was recovered during a study of breast tumors, draining lymph nodes, adjacent tissues. Study-wide points: Luminal-like breast cancer showed significantly higher tumor–nontumor repertoire similarity than basal-like. Tumor TCR diversity was below lymph nodes but above nontumor tissue. Data only fit, rather than demonstrated, lymph node origin of most tumor T cells.

The germline V gene has CDR1 DFQATT and CDR2 SNEGSKA (reference sequence). The CDR3 has 11 residues. Between the trimmed V and J ends, which lost 3 bases and 0 bases, there was a span of 2 bases. This clonotype was counted a few times. Antigen unknown. TCRdb analysed the multiplex PCR reads with MiXCR anew, one entry per CDR3 protein. The table records fewer than 250,000 distinct CDR3 sequences, approximately 30% of them present only once. Axillary draining lymph nodes of breast cancer patients supplied the node samples. The TCR originated in a female donor with breast cancer. Some clones in this sample may be carry-over from other donors' samples. The sequencing sample was made of axillary lymph node tissue. The chain combines TRBV20-1 with TRBJ1-1; D call uncertain. Written as DNA, the CDR3 is TGCAGTGCTAGCCTGAACACTGAAGCTTTCTTT. Translation: CSASLNTEAFF.